The 2 T cell receptor beta chains below all came from one sample that was sequenced in a study of T cells in Graves' hyperthyroidism and ophthalmopathy. The TCR beta CDR3 regions underwent amplification using RNA transcripts as the source. TCR CDR3 regions were first amplified by RT-PCR with HTBI primers. TCRdb reanalysed the multiplex PCR reads using MiXCR and keeps one entry per CDR3 protein. In the table there are about 500,000 distinct CDR3 sequences, approximately 14% of which are singletons. Sequenced sample: blood. The receptors were gathered from a woman between 18 and 29 years old with Graves' hyperthyroidism.

In its sample, this clonotype was seen a few times. This chain uses TRBV12-3 or TRBV12-4 with TRBJ2-7; 7 nucleotides agree with TRBD1. The V gene end was trimmed by 3 bases and the J gene end by 4 bases; junction bases not matched to a gene: 9. The CDR3 has 15 amino acids. The chain's CDR3 is CASSLDRNPGYEQYF. The CDR3 nucleotides are TGTGCCAGCAGTTTGGACAGGAATCCAGGGTACGAGCAGTACTTC.

Ten or more counts support this clonotype. The chain has TRBV30 and TRBJ2-7, with TRBD1 as a possible D gene (6 bases). The CDR3 covers 12 residues. Germline V gene lookup returns CDR1 GTSNPN and CDR2 SVGIG (reference sequence). V lost 4 bases, J lost 3 bases, and 10 bases lay in between. CDR3 residues: CAWTGRGYEQYF. The CDR3 DNA is TGTGCCTGGACAGGCAGGGGCTACGAGCAGTACTTC.